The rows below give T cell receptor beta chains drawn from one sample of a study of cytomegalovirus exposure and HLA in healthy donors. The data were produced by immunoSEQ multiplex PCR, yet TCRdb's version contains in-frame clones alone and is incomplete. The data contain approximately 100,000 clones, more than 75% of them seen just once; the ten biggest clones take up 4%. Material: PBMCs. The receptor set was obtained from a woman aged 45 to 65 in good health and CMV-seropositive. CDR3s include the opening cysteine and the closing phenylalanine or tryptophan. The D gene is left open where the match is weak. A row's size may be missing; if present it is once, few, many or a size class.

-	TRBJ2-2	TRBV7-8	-	CASSSRGAGELFF	TGTGCCAGCAGTTCTAGAGGTGCCGGGGAGCTGTTTTTT
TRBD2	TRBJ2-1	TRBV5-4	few	CASSLSTIAGATNYNEQFF	TGTGCCAGCAGCTTGTCTACCATAGCGGGAGCGACAAACTACAATGAGCAGTTCTTC
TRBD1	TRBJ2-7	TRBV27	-	CASRKGTGSSYEQYF	TGTGCCAGCAGGAAGGGGACAGGGTCCTCCTACGAGCAGTACTTC
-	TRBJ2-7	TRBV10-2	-	CASSGGTALYEQYF	TGCGCCAGCAGTGGCGGGACAGCACTCTACGAGCAGTACTTC
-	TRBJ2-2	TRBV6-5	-	CASSPGQYTGELFF	TGTGCCAGCAGTCCTGGACAGTACACCGGGGAGCTGTTTTTT
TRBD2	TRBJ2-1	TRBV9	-	CASGTRDEQFF	TGTGCCAGTGGGACTAGAGATGAGCAGTTCTTC
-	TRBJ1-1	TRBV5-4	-	CASSLVLGADGTEAFF	TGTGCCAGCAGCTTGGTCCTAGGGGCGGACGGCACTGAAGCTTTCTTT
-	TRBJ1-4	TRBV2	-	CASSMDRGEKLFF	TGTGCCAGCAGTATGGACCGGGGTGAAAAACTGTTTTTT
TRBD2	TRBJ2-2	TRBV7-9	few	CASGRTGGLNTGELFF	TGTGCCAGCGGTAGAACGGGAGGACTGAACACCGGGGAGCTGTTTTTT
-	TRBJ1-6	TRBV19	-	CASSSGDPNSPLHF	TGTGCCAGCTCGTCGGGGGACCCGAATTCACCCCTCCACTTT
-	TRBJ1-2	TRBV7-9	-	CASSSTQVEGQSHGYGYTF	TGTGCCAGCAGCTCAACCCAGGTGGAGGGCCAATCCCATGGCTATGGCTACACCTTC
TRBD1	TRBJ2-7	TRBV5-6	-	CASQPLQGSYEQYF	TGTGCCAGCCAACCCCTACAGGGGTCCTACGAGCAGTACTTC
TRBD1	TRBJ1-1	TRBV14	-	CASSQNRGFTEAFF	TGTGCCAGCAGCCAGAACAGGGGGTTCACTGAAGCTTTCTTT
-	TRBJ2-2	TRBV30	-	CAWKGTAGELFF	TGTGCCTGGAAAGGTACAGCCGGGGAGCTGTTTTTT
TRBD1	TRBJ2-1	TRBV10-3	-	CAISVGQGYYNEQFF	TGTGCCATCAGTGTGGGACAGGGTTACTACAATGAGCAGTTCTTC
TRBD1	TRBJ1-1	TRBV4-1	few	CASSRTGERNTEAFF	TGCGCCAGCAGCCGGACAGGGGAGAGGAACACTGAAGCTTTCTTT
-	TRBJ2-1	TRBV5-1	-	CASSFNREISYNEQFF	TGCGCCAGCAGCTTTAACAGGGAGATCTCCTACAATGAGCAGTTCTTC
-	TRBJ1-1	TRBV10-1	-	CASSEVWNTEAFF	TGCGCCAGCAGTGAGGTCTGGAACACTGAAGCTTTCTTT
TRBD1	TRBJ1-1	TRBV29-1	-	CSVGSGTVNTEAFF	TGCAGCGTTGGGTCTGGGACAGTTAACACTGAAGCTTTCTTT
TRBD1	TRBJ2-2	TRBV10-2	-	CASTLGQGNTGELFF	TGCGCCAGCACCCTGGGACAGGGGAACACCGGGGAGCTGTTTTTT
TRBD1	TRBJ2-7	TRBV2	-	CASTTGGREQYF	TGTGCCAGCACGACAGGGGGCCGGGAGCAGTACTTC
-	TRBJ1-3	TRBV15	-	CATSRGTTGNTIYF	TGTGCCACCAGCAGGGGGACAACTGGAAACACCATATATTTT
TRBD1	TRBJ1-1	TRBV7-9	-	CASRLRQGAGTEAFF	TGTGCCAGCAGACTTAGACAGGGGGCCGGCACTGAAGCTTTCTTT
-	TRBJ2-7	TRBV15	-	CATSPAETLESEQYF	TGTGCCACCAGTCCGGCGGAGACCCTAGAAAGCGAGCAGTACTTC
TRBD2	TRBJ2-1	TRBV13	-	CASTSGGNEQFF	TGTGCCAGCACTAGCGGGGGAAATGAGCAGTTCTTC
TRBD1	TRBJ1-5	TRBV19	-	CASNPDRGWNQPQHF	TGTGCCAGTAACCCGGACAGGGGTTGGAATCAGCCCCAGCATTTT
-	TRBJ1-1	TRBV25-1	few	CASSERVGNTEAFF	TGTGCCAGCAGTGAACGGGTAGGGAACACTGAAGCTTTCTTT
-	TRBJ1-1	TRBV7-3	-	CASSSQGDTEAFF	TGTGCCAGCAGCTCACAGGGTGACACTGAAGCTTTCTTT
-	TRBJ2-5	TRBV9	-	CASSGGTVIQETQYF	TGTGCCAGCAGCGGCGGGACAGTCATACAAGAGACCCAGTACTTC
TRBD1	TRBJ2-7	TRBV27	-	CASSRTGNYEQYF	TGTGCCAGCAGCCGGACAGGGAACTACGAGCAGTACTTC
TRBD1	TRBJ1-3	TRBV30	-	CAWSTGVNTIYF	TGTGCCTGGAGTACAGGGGTAAACACCATATATTTT
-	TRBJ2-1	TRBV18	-	CASSPPTAGMYNEQFF	TGTGCCAGCTCACCACCGACCGCGGGAATGTACAATGAGCAGTTCTTC
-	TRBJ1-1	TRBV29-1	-	CSVGRYRQGRNTEAFF	TGCAGCGTGGGAAGGTATCGGCAGGGTCGTAACACTGAAGCTTTCTTT
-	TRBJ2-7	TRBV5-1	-	CASSPDTYEQYF	TGCGCCAGCAGCCCCGACACCTACGAGCAGTACTTC